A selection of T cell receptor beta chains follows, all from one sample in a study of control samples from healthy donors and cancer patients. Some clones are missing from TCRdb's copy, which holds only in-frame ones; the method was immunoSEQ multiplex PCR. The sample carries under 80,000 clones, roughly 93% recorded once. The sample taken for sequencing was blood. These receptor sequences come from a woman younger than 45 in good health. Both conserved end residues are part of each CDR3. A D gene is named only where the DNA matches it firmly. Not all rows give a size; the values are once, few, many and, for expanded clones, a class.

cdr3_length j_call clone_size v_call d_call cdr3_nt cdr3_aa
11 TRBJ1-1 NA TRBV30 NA TGTGCCTGCCATCCGGGAGGGGGTGCTTTCTTT CACHPGGGAFF
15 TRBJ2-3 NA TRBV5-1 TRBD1 TGCGCCAGCAGCTTGTGGGGACAGGGGACAGATACGCAGTATTTT CASSLWGQGTDTQYF
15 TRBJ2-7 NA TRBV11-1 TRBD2 TGTGCCAGCAGCCTCGGGACTAGCGGGGGGAACGAGCAGTACTTC CASSLGTSGGNEQYF
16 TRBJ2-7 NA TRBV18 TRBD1 TGTGCCAGCTCACCGGTGACAGGGTCGAGCTCCTACGAGCAGTACTTC CASSPVTGSSSYEQYF
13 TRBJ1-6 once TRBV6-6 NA TGTGCCAGCATCCTCCCCGGGGCGTCACCCCTCCACTTT CASILPGASPLHF
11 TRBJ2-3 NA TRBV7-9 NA TGTGCCAGCAGCGCCCTGAATACGCAGTATTTT CASSALNTQYF
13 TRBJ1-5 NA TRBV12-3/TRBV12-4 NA TGTGCCAGCAGTTTTGGAGAAAATCAGCCCCAGCATTTT CASSFGENQPQHF
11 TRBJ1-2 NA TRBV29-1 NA TGCAGCGTTGAAGATCGGAATGGCTACACCTTC CSVEDRNGYTF
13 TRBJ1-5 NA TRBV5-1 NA TGCGCCAGCAGCTTCAGCCCTGATCAGCCCCAGCATTTT CASSFSPDQPQHF
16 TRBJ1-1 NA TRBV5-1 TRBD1 TGCGCCAGCAGCCTCACTCCGGGACAGGGAAACACTGAAGCTTTCTTT CASSLTPGQGNTEAFF
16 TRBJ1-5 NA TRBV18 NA TGTGCCAGCTCACCAAATGGGGGGGGGAGCAATCAGCCCCAGCATTTT CASSPNGGGSNQPQHF
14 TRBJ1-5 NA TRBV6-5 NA TGTGCCAGCAGCGATGGACTGGGCAATCAGCCCCAGCATTTT CASSDGLGNQPQHF
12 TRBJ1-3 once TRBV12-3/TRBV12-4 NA TGTGCCAGCAGCGACAGCAGAAACACCATATATTTT CASSDSRNTIYF
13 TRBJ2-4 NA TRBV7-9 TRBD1 TGTGCCAGCATGCACAGGGGAAGAAACATTCAGTACTTC CASMHRGRNIQYF
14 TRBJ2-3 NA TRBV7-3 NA TGTGCCAGCAGCCTTGGGGGAAACACAGATACGCAGTATTTT CASSLGGNTDTQYF
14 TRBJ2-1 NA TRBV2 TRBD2 TGTGCCAGCAGTGGGGCTAGCGGCTACAATGAGCAGTTCTTC CASSGASGYNEQFF
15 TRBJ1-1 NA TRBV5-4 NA TGTGCCAGCAGCTTGGGACGGATGGTGAACACTGAAGCTTTCTTT CASSLGRMVNTEAFF
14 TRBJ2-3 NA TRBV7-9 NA TGTGCCAGCAGCTTATGGGGTTCCACAGATACGCAGTATTTT CASSLWGSTDTQYF
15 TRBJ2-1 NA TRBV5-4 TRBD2 TGTGCCAGCAGCATGGGGACTAGCGGGGGGACTGAGCAGTTCTTC CASSMGTSGGTEQFF
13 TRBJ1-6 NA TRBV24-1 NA TGTGCCACCAGTGCGGGATGGGATTCACCCCTCCACTTT CATSAGWDSPLHF
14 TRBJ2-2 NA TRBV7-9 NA TGTGCCAGCAGCTTAATTATGGCAGGCGGGGAGCTGTTTTTT CASSLIMAGGELFF
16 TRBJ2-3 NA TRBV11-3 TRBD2 TGTGCCAGCAGCCCAGGTAGCGGGGGAGACACAGATACGCAGTATTTT CASSPGSGGDTDTQYF
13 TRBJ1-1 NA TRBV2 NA TGTGCCAGCAGCACCGACTTGAACACTGAAGCTTTCTTT CASSTDLNTEAFF
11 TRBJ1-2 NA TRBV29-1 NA TGCAGCGTTGCTAAGGGGTACGGCTACACCTTC CSVAKGYGYTF
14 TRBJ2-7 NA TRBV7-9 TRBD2 TGTGCCAGCAGCGAGGGACTAGCGGGCTACGAGCAGTACTTC CASSEGLAGYEQYF
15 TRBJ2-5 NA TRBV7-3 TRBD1 TGTGCCAGCAGCTTAGCGGGACAGGCCCAAGAGACCCAGTACTTC CASSLAGQAQETQYF
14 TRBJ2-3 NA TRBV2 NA TGTGCCAGCAAGGCGGGGGCCAGCACAGATACGCAGTATTTT CASKAGASTDTQYF
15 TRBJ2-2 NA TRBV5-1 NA TGCGCCAGCAGCTCCGGGACCAAGAACACCGGGGAGCTGTTTTTT CASSSGTKNTGELFF
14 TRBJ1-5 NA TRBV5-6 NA TGTGCCAGCAGCACCGGACATAGCAATCAGCCCCAGCATTTT CASSTGHSNQPQHF
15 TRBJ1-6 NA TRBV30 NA TGTGCCTGGGACACAGGGTTTGGGTTTGATTCACCCCTCCACTTT CAWDTGFGFDSPLHF
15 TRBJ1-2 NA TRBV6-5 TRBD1 TGTGCCAGCAGCCGACAGGGGAAGGGGGGGTATGGCTACACCTTC CASSRQGKGGYGYTF
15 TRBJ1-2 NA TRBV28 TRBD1 TGTGCCAGCAGTTTATCGGAGGGGGCAGGGGCTGGCTACACCTTC CASSLSEGAGAGYTF
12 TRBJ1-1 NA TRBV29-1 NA TGCAGCGTTGATGTAGTTAAGGGTGAAGCTTTCTTT CSVDVVKGEAFF
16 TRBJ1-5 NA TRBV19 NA TGTGCCAGTAGTATAGATCCCTCTTGGGGCAATCAGCCCCAGCATTTT CASSIDPSWGNQPQHF
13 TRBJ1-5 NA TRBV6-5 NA TGTGCCAGCAGTTTCAGAGAGGGTCAGCCCCAGCATTTT CASSFREGQPQHF
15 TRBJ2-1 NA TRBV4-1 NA TGCGCCAGCAGCCAAAGTGGGAACTCCTACAATGAGCAGTTCTTC CASSQSGNSYNEQFF
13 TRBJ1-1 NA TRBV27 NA TGTGCCAGCAGTTTCGGCAGGGGCTCTGAAGCTTTCTTT CASSFGRGSEAFF
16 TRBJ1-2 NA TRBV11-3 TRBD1 TGTGCCAGCAGCTTGGACGGAGGGACAGGCGACTATGGCTACACCTTC CASSLDGGTGDYGYTF
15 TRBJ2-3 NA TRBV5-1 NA TGCGCCAGCAGCTCCAATGGACAGACCACAGATACGCAGTATTTT CASSSNGQTTDTQYF
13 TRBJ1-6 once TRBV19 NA TGTGCCACGAAGCAGGGTCATAATTCACCCCTCCACTTT CATKQGHNSPLHF
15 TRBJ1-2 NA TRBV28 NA TGTGCCAGCAGTCCCACACTCCAGGGTGTGAATGGCTACACCTTC CASSPTLQGVNGYTF
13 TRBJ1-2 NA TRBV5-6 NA TGTGCCAGCAGAAAAACAGGCTCCTATGGCTACACCTTC CASRKTGSYGYTF
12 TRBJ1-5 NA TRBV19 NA TGTGCCAGTAGTATAGGAAATCAGCCCCAGCATTTT CASSIGNQPQHF
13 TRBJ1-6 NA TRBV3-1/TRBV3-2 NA TGTGCCAGCAGCCGACAGAATAATTCACCCCTCCACTTT CASSRQNNSPLHF
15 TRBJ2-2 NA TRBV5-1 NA TGCGCCAGCAGCAACACTCAGGGGAACACCGGGGAGCTGTTTTTT CASSNTQGNTGELFF
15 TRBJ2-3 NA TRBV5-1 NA TGCGCCAGCAGCTTGGAAGGCAGCCCCGCAGATACGCAGTATTTT CASSLEGSPADTQYF
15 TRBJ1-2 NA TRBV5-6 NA TGTGCCAGCAGCTTGATTCTTTCTACTTACTATGGCTACACCTTC CASSLILSTYYGYTF
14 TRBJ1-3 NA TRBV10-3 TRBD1 TGTGCCATCAGTGAACAGGGGTCTGGAAACACCATATATTTT CAISEQGSGNTIYF
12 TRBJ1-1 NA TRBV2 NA TGTGCCAGCAAGAGGGGGACAACTGAAGCTTTCTTT CASKRGTTEAFF
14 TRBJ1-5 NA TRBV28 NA TGTGCCAGCAGTTTTTCTGGGAGCAATCAGCCCCAGCATTTT CASSFSGSNQPQHF
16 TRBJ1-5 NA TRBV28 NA TGTGCCAGCAGTTTTGGGAGGGAGGGGGGCAATCAGCCCCAGCATTTT CASSFGREGGNQPQHF
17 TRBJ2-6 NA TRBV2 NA TGTGCCACCAAACGCAACCGGGGGGCCGGGGGGGCCAACGTCCTGACTTTC CATKRNRGAGGANVLTF
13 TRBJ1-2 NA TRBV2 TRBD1 TGTGCCAGCAGAATCGGACAGGGAGATGGCTACACCTTC CASRIGQGDGYTF
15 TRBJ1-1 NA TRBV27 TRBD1 TGTGCCTCTGCGGGACAGGGCCGGAGGAACACTGAAGCTTTCTTT CASAGQGRRNTEAFF
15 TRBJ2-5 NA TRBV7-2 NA TGTGCCAGCAGCTTAGGCACGCAGTACCAAGAGACCCAGTACTTC CASSLGTQYQETQYF
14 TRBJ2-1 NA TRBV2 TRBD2 TGTGCCAGCAATCAGCGGGGGGGCAGAAATGAGCAGTTCTTC CASNQRGGRNEQFF
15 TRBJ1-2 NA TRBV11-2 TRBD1 TGTGCCAGCAGCTTAACAGGGGGTCGGAACTATGGCTACACCTTC CASSLTGGRNYGYTF